This TCR beta chain was identified during a study of T cell clonotyping in hematopoietic cell transplantation. Germline V lookup: CDR1 GTSNPN, CDR2 SVGIG (reference sequence). The germline V and J ends were trimmed by 8 bases and 3 bases, with 8 bases remaining between them. CDR3 size: 12 residues. Using immunoSEQ multiplex PCR, the repertoire was profiled, and TCRdb retains in-frame clones only, with some absent. The sample includes 5,000 to 7,500 clones, approximately 88% of them seen just once. Samples: about 28 days before transplant, then days 30, 100 and 180 after. Specimen: peripheral blood mononuclear cells, collected 100 days after allogeneic stem cell transplant. The TCR comes from a male patient in his 40s who had an allogeneic stem cell transplant from an unrelated donor, so the T cells may come from the graft donor. Some clones in this sample may be carry-over from other donors' samples. The chain uses TRBV30 and TRBJ2-6; D gene unclear. The CDR3 DNA reads TGTGCCCACGCTGGTGGGGCCAACGTCCTGACTTTC. Protein product: CAHAGGANVLTF.